This paragraph covers one T cell receptor (beta chain) sequence. The Seattle site enrolled patients during active infection and followed them longitudinally. The CDR3 totals 14 residues. Germline CDR1 and CDR2: SGHRS and YFSETQ. Trimming pared 0 bases from V and 4 bases from J, leaving 10 bases between. The sample is drawn from a study of blood T cell repertoires in COVID-19. Study-wide background: Some COVID-19 samples were acute and others convalescent; all came from the United States, Italy and Spain.

In the original workflow: How many nucleated cells were present was estimated from reference gene primer amplification. The method was immunoSEQ multiplex PCR; TCRdb's version includes in-frame clones alone and lacks a portion of them. V, J and clone size were drawn from that table, and D and trimming were deduced from the DNA. The sample has 200,000 to 300,000 clones, roughly 81% seen once. This sequence was found in a woman of 80 years or more with COVID-19, enrolled during active disease. This chain joins TRBV5-1 and TRBJ1-2; D uncertain. Sequencing was done on a sample of peripheral blood. The CDR3 loop reads CASSLALSGYGYTF. In DNA, the CDR3 is TGCGCCAGCAGCTTGGCCCTGAGTGGCTATGGCTACACCTTC.